This TCR beta chain originates from a study of vaccination and CD4 T cells after COVID-19. CD4+ T cells that had been cultured provided DNA sequenced with the Oncomine TCR Beta short-read assay. TCRdb used MiXCR to reprocess the PCR reads, holding one entry per CDR3 protein. The sample gives roughly 8,100 distinct CDR3 sequences, about half of which show up once; roughly 17% is in the top ten. Regarding this clonotype: Its antigen remains unknown.

The V and J ends lost 0 bases and 0 bases respectively, with 9 bases between them. Germline CDR1 and CDR2: MNHEY and SVGEGT. The CDR3 totals 15 residues. Treatment specified: approximately nine-day PBMC culture with coronavirus spike peptide pools or control peptides (ViraFEST assay). The unexposed donor gave CD4+ T cells before the COVID-19 pandemic (2011-2018). This chain joins TRBV6-2 or TRBV6-3 and TRBJ2-7; no firm D call. The sample was CD4+ T cells from blood, cultured in vitro. This sequence originates from a human donor in good health. CDR3 nucleotides: TGTGCCAGCAGTTACTCGAGTTTGGGCTCCTACGAGCAGTACTTC. Encoded protein: CASSYSSLGSYEQYF.